This T cell receptor beta chain was found in a study of TIL therapy for anti-PD-1-resistant metastatic lung cancer. Germline-derived CDR1 and CDR2 are SGHDN and FVKESK. V shed 2 bases, J shed 5 bases, and the junction held 4 bases outside the gene matches. CDR3 length: 14 amino acids. As to time point: pre-treatment sample, taken before nivolumab and TIL therapy. There are a few counts of this clone. The libraries were made with immunoSEQ v3. Profiled with immunoSEQ multiplex PCR; TCRdb holds only in-frame clones, not every one. The sample carries under 35,000 clones, 74% recorded once. This clonotype originated in a woman between 30 and 80 years old with non-small cell lung cancer. The material was blood, obtained at baseline. V and J are TRBV14 and TRBJ1-1; TRBD1 matches at 8 bases. This CDR3 is CASSQRTGKTEAFF. The CDR3, as DNA: TGTGCCAGCAGCCAACGGACAGGGAAAACTGAAGCTTTCTTT.